This TCR beta chain was sequenced for a study of beta chain features in type 1 diabetes. Study overall: Comparable age, gender and cell yields were observed in patients relative to healthy donors. Over all samples combined, some 110 million sorted cells were examined.

The CDR3 is 14 amino acids. Germline assignment: CDR1 SGHNT and CDR2 YENEEA. Trimming shortened V by 1 base and J by 6 bases, and 9 bases separated the two germline ends. Expressed TCRB transcripts got sequenced, as all isolated RNA was reverse transcribed. Data came from immunoSEQ multiplex PCR; TCRdb stores just in-frame clones and leaves some out. The table shows about 150,000 clones, with roughly 9% occurring only once. Study-level findings and limits: Type 1 diabetes patients showed a moderate but significant shortening of TCRB CDR3s in all four CD4+ subsets.

This clone was counted only a few times. Its specificity is unknown. Each donor gave one heparinised blood draw averaging about 110 mL. The authors obtained over 98% purity in all sorted populations. V and J are TRBV11-3 and TRBJ1-4; D gene unclear. Sequencing was performed on central memory CD4+ T cells from blood. The clonotype originates from a woman in her 30s with type 1 diabetes. The CDR3 region is CASSLGGADEKLFF. CDR3 bases: TGTGCCAGCAGCTTAGGTGGAGCGGATGAAAAACTGTTTTTT.